Each of the 31 T cell receptor beta chains below was sequenced from the same sample in a study of beta chain features in type 1 diabetes. General study findings and limits: Type 1 diabetes patients showed a moderate but significant shortening of TCRB CDR3s in all four CD4+ subsets.

Which antigens these TCRs recognize remains unknown. Expressed TCRB transcripts were sequenced after all isolated RNA was converted to cDNA. Repertoires were generated with immunoSEQ multiplex PCR, while TCRdb's copy carries only in-frame clones and drops some. The table records about 710,000 clones, over 11% of them present only once. The sample was naive CD4+ T cells from blood. The receptor set was obtained from a man between 18 and 35 years old with type 1 diabetes.

This clone came up a few times. This sequence joins TRBV4-3 and TRBJ1-2, with D uncertain. This CDR3 has 13 amino acids. Germline V gives CDR1 LGHNA, CDR2 YSLEER. Deletions cut 3 bases from V and 8 bases from J, with 13 bases between. CDR3 sequence (DNA): TGCGCCAGCAGCCACCGGCGGGCAGAAGGCTACACCTTC. It specifies CASSHRRAEGYTF.

The chain links TRBV4-3 to TRBJ2-1; possibly TRBD2 for D (5 bases). V gave up 5 bases and J gave up 9 bases, with 17 bases separating them. Germline loops: CDR1 LGHNA, CDR2 YSLEER. The CDR3 spans 14 residues. This chain's CDR3 is CASSSSLGSGEQFF. CDR3 coding DNA: TGCGCCAGCAGCTCCTCCTTGGGGAGTGGTGAGCAGTTCTTC.

This rearrangement joins TRBV30 to TRBJ1-2; D not resolved. Trimming shortened V by 2 bases and J by 0 bases, and 13 bases separated the two germline ends. Germline assignment: CDR1 GTSNPN and CDR2 SVGIG (reference sequence). The CDR3 is 15 residues long. The CDR3 coding sequence is TGTGCCTGGAGTTCCCGTCCGGCGTCTAACTATGGCTACACCTTC. Protein product: CAWSSRPASNYGYTF.

This chain joins TRBV2 and TRBJ2-2; D ambiguous. Germline V gives CDR1 SNHLY, CDR2 FYNNEI. The CDR3 has 12 amino acids. Trimming stripped 4 bases from V and 4 bases from J, with 4 bases between. The chain's CDR3 is CASSVSTGELFF. Here the CDR3 DNA reads TGTGCCAGCAGTGTCTCCACCGGGGAGCTGTTTTTT.

This clone was found a few times. This chain joins TRBV28 and TRBJ2-7; D unresolved. CDR3 length equals 14 residues. The V gene's germline CDR1 is MDHEN and CDR2 SYDVKM. Trimming removed 5 bases from V and 0 bases from J, with 11 bases in between. This chain's CDR3 is CASSPEGPSYEQYF. Written as DNA, the CDR3 is TGTGCCAGCAGTCCTGAAGGACCCTCCTACGAGCAGTACTTC.

This clone was picked up a small number of times. The chain joins TRBV5-4 to TRBJ1-2, with D possibly TRBD1 on 6 matching bases. Trimming took 0 bases from V and 3 from J, leaving 12 bases between them. From germline, CDR1 is SGHNT and CDR2 YYREEE (reference sequence). This CDR3 has 15 residues. CDR3 sequence (DNA): TGTGCCAGCAGCTTGGGTACAGGGAAGTACTATGGCTACACCTTC. It codes for CASSLGTGKYYGYTF.

This clone was observed a few times. This sequence joins TRBV29-1 and TRBJ1-1, with a weak D call TRBD1 (5 bases). Per germline, CDR1 SQVTM and CDR2 ANQGSEA. This CDR3 has 12 amino acids. In DNA, the CDR3 is TGCGGACACAGAACCGGGAACACTGAAGCTTTCTTT. Its translation is CGHRTGNTEAFF.

This chain uses TRBV10-3 with TRBJ2-7; possible D gene TRBD1, 5 bases. The CDR3 has 14 amino acids. The germline V gene encodes CDR1 ENHRY and CDR2 SYGVKD. V was pared by 8 bases and J by 2 bases, with 16 bases between. The CDR3 DNA sequence: TGTGCCATCCGGTGGCAGGGCCTCCCCTACGAGCAGTACTTC. Protein: CAIRWQGLPYEQYF.

This clone appeared a few times. This rearrangement joins TRBV7-6 to TRBJ1-6, with no clear D. Germline V CDR1 and CDR2: SGHVS, FNYEAQ. This CDR3 has 12 residues. Trimming left V 1 base short and J 10 bases short, with 5 bases between. The CDR3 loop reads CASSLVGSPLHF. For the CDR3, the DNA is TGTGCCAGCAGCTTAGTAGGCTCACCCCTCCACTTT.

This chain links TRBV9 with TRBJ1-6; possibly TRBD1 for D (5 bases). The germline V and J ends were trimmed by 2 bases and 0 bases, with 15 bases remaining between them. This CDR3 comprises 18 residues. In germline, CDR1 is SGDLS, CDR2 YYNGEE. The DNA for the CDR3 is TGTGCCAGCAGCGTGTCACGGGACTCGAGCTCCTATAATTCACCCCTCCACTTT. Translating gives CASSVSRDSSSYNSPLHF.

The chain has TRBV9 and TRBJ2-3; D not resolved. In germline, CDR1 is SGDLS, CDR2 YYNGEE. The germline V and J ends were trimmed by 0 bases and 6 bases, with 14 bases remaining between them. The CDR3 contains 15 residues. CDR3: CASSVVGSHWDTQYF. CDR3 bases: TGTGCCAGCAGCGTAGTTGGGTCTCATTGGGATACGCAGTATTTT.

This chain uses TRBV4-3 with TRBJ2-2; 13 bases match TRBD2. CDR3 length: 19 residues. Germline V gene sequence: CDR1 LGHNA, CDR2 YSLEER. Germline trimming cut 1 base from V and 4 bases from J; bases unmatched to any gene: 9. CDR3 sequence: CASSQVLGLAGWLTGELFF. CDR3 DNA sequence: TGCGCCAGCAGCCAAGTGCTGGGACTAGCGGGGTGGCTCACCGGGGAGCTGTTTTTT.

The J gene is TRBJ2-2, the V gene TRBV5-1; 9 bases map to TRBD1. The V segment lost 5 bases and the J segment 1 base; nucleotides outside the gene matches: 9. The V gene's germline CDR1 is SGHRS and CDR2 YFSETQ. The CDR3 totals 17 residues. This chain's CDR3 is CASRNPPGQGNTGELFF. DNA for the CDR3: TGCGCCAGCAGGAACCCTCCGGGACAGGGGAACACCGGGGAGCTGTTTTTT.

Comments on this clone: Just one base apart from a much larger clone, this may be a read error. J is TRBJ2-7 and V is TRBV7-9, with D uncertain. CDR3 length: 11 residues. Between the trimmed V and J ends, which lost 5 bases and 0 bases, there was a span of 2 bases. The V gene's germline CDR1 is SEHNR and CDR2 FQNEAQ (reference sequence). The CDR3 sequence is CASSHSYEQYF. Written as DNA, the CDR3 is TGTGCCAGCAGCCACTCCTACGAGCAGTACTTC.

The chain employs TRBV18 and TRBJ1-1, with D tentatively TRBD1 (5 bases). The germline V and J ends were trimmed by 3 bases and 0 bases, with 14 bases remaining between them. CDR1 and CDR2 from the germline V gene are KGHSH and LQKENI. This CDR3 is 16 amino acids long. The CDR3 coding sequence is TGTGCCAGCTCACCGGGGGTTCTAGCCATGAACACTGAAGCTTTCTTT. Protein product: CASSPGVLAMNTEAFF.

CDR3 sequence reads: CATSRAFGEKLFF. The CDR3 DNA sequence: TGTGCCACCTCGCGGGCGTTCGGTGAAAAACTGTTTTTT. The chain is built from TRBV19 and TRBJ1-4; D call uncertain. V lost 10 bases to trimming and J lost 7 bases, with 16 bases between them. The CDR3 runs 13 residues. The germline CDR1 and CDR2 sequences are LNHDA and SQIVND (reference sequence).

This chain joins TRBV2 and TRBJ2-7; no firm D call. Germline V lookup: CDR1 SNHLY, CDR2 FYNNEI. CDR3 length: 15 amino acids. Trimming shortened V by 3 bases and J by 2 bases, and 14 bases separated the two germline ends. DNA of the CDR3: TGTGCCAGCAGTGACTCCAGGTCTTTCGCCTACGAGCAGTACTTC. The encoded protein is CASSDSRSFAYEQYF. Filled out from reference TRBV2 and TRBJ2-7, the complete variable domain reads EPEVTQTPSHQVTQMGQEVILRCVPISNHLYFYWYRQILGQKVEFLVSFYNNEISEKSEIFDDQFSVERPDGSNFTLKIRSTKLEDSAMYFCASSDSRSFAYEQYFGPGTRLTVT.

This clone turned up a few times. At the DNA level, this CDR3 is encoded by other sequences in the same sample as well. The V call is TRBV5-1, the J call TRBJ2-5, with 7 bases fitting TRBD2. Germline V lookup: CDR1 SGHRS, CDR2 YFSETQ. V lost 0 bases, J lost 2 bases, and 1 base stayed unmatched. The CDR3 is 14 residues long. The CDR3 loop is CASSLASGQETQYF. CDR3 nucleotide sequence: TGCGCCAGCAGCTTGGCTAGCGGACAAGAGACCCAGTACTTC.

The chain links TRBV5-1 to TRBJ2-5, with 7 bases fitting TRBD1. This CDR3 spans 14 amino acids. The V gene's germline CDR1 is SGHRS and CDR2 YFSETQ. J was trimmed by 0 bases and V by 2 bases; bases with no gene match: 1. The DNA of the CDR3 is TGCGCCAGCAGCTTCCAGGGGGACCAAGAGACCCAGTACTTC. It encodes CASSFQGDQETQYF.

This rearrangement joins TRBV14 to TRBJ1-2; D not resolved. Germline-derived CDR1 and CDR2 are SGHDN and FVKESK. The V end was cut by 1 base, the J end by 6 bases, with 12 bases between. The CDR3 covers 14 residues. The CDR3 region has the DNA TGTGCCAGCAGCCAAGGGTCCGGCCCGGATGGCTACACCTTC. It codes for CASSQGSGPDGYTF.

The rearrangement links TRBV7-2 to TRBJ2-7, with D hard to call. The CDR3 covers 12 residues. Germline V gene lookup returns CDR1 SGHTA and CDR2 FQGNSA. V lost 5 bases and J lost 2, with 7 bases in between. The CDR3 is CASSVDTYEQYF. As DNA, the CDR3 is TGTGCCAGCAGCGTTGACACCTACGAGCAGTACTTC.

This clone was recorded a few times. The chain has TRBV2 and TRBJ1-5, with TRBD1 as a possible D gene (5 bases). The V and J ends lost 7 bases and 2 bases respectively, with 18 bases between them. The CDR3 covers 16 residues. Looked up from germline, CDR1 is SNHLY and CDR2 is FYNNEI. CDR3 in amino acids: CASTAGRGMGNQPQHF. The DNA of the CDR3 is TGTGCCAGCACTGCTGGGAGGGGTATGGGCAATCAGCCCCAGCATTTT.

This clone has only a few counts. V and J are TRBV7-3 and TRBJ2-3, with D perhaps TRBD1 or TRBD2 (6 bases each). Germline lookup yields CDR1 SGHTA and CDR2 FQGTGA. The CDR3 consists of 15 residues. Trimming took off 3 bases at V and 6 bases at J, with 16 bases between the two ends. CDR3 DNA sequence: TGTGCCAGCAGCTTCGGGGGCGCGACCCCCGATACGCAGTATTTT. Encoded protein: CASSFGGATPDTQYF.

This clone was seen just once. This chain joins TRBV4-3 and TRBJ2-2; D gene unclear. Per germline, CDR1 LGHNA and CDR2 YSLEER. Trimming cost V 0 bases and J 1 base, with 6 bases left between them. The CDR3 is made up of 15 amino acids. CDR3 sequence reads: CASSQDSVNTGELFF. The CDR3 DNA sequence: TGCGCCAGCAGCCAAGATAGTGTGAACACCGGGGAGCTGTTTTTT.

This clone was detected only a few times. This CDR3 is also generated by other DNA sequences in the sample. This chain connects TRBV29-1 to TRBJ1-2; D is undetermined. V was cut by 2 bases and J by 2 bases, with 3 bases left in between. The CDR3 has 11 residues. Looked up from germline, CDR1 is SQVTM and CDR2 is ANQGSEA. Here the CDR3 reads CSVELNYGYTF. CDR3 sequence (DNA): TGCAGCGTTGAACTGAACTATGGCTACACCTTC.

This clone occurred a few times. This chain connects TRBV12-5 to TRBJ2-1, with 9 bases fitting TRBD2. The germline gives CDR1 LGHNT, CDR2 FRNRAP. The CDR3 length is 19 residues. With 3 bases clipped from V and 7 bases from J, the junction kept 19 bases outside the gene matches. The CDR3 region is CASGLMLIGGSGRVNEQFF. CDR3 nucleotides: TGTGCTAGTGGTTTAATGCTAATAGGGGGTAGCGGGAGAGTTAATGAGCAGTTCTTC.

The J gene is TRBJ1-5, the V gene TRBV19; 7 nucleotides line up with TRBD1. The CDR3 runs to 15 residues. Germline lookup yields CDR1 LNHDA and CDR2 SQIVND (reference sequence). With 5 bases clipped from V and 5 bases from J, the junction kept 9 bases outside the gene matches. CDR3 amino acids: CASSLSTGNHQPQHF. The CDR3 bases are TGTGCCAGTAGTCTCTCGACAGGGAATCATCAGCCCCAGCATTTT.

This chain joins TRBV13 and TRBJ1-2; 12 bases match TRBD1. This CDR3 has 16 amino acids. CDR1 and CDR2 (germline): PRHDT, FYEKMQ (reference sequence). Unmatched junction bases numbered 5, after V lost 0 bases and J lost 6 bases. CDR3 DNA: TGTGCCAGCAGCTTAGGTTCGGGACAGGGGGCTAATGGCTACACCTTC. Translation gives CASSLGSGQGANGYTF.

The chain carries TRBV30 and TRBJ1-5; D perhaps matches TRBD1 (5 bases). Germline V gene data show CDR1 as GTSNPN and CDR2 as SVGIG (reference sequence). This CDR3 has 13 amino acids. V lost 0 bases and J 5 bases, leaving 8 bases between the germline ends. Here the CDR3 reads CAWSVQEDQPQHF. CDR3 in DNA: TGTGCCTGGAGTGTACAGGAAGATCAGCCCCAGCATTTT.

The sample holds a few counts of this clone. The chain has TRBV9 and TRBJ1-5; D perhaps matches TRBD1 (6 bases). The V gene's germline CDR1 is SGDLS and CDR2 YYNGEE. The CDR3 contains 15 residues. The V end lost 4 bases, the J end lost 5 bases, and 16 bases lay between the germline ends. DNA of the CDR3: TGTGCCAGCAGCCCCGAAGCAGGGGTGGATCAGCCCCAGCATTTT. Protein: CASSPEAGVDQPQHF.

This sequence joins TRBV30 and TRBJ1-2; the match to TRBD1 covers 8 bases. The V segment lost 1 base and the J segment 3 bases; nucleotides outside the gene matches: 7. The CDR3 length is 15 residues. CDR1 is GTSNPN and CDR2 is SVGIG in the germline V gene (reference sequence). As DNA, the CDR3 is TGTGCCTGGAGTGCCCAGGACAGGGTGTACTATGGCTACACCTTC. This encodes CAWSAQDRVYYGYTF.